This TCR beta chain appears in the sequencing data of a study of T cells of healthy individuals. TCRdb redid the calling of the 5' RACE reads with MiXCR, one entry per CDR3 protein. The data hold 45,000 to 60,000 distinct CDR3 sequences, with about 14% observed a single time. Germline lookup yields CDR1 SEHNR and CDR2 FQNEAQ (reference sequence). This CDR3 is 13 amino acids long. V was clipped by 5 bases and J by 6 bases, with 13 bases between them. This clonotype was seen more than once but under ten times. The clonotype originates from a human donor in good health. V is TRBV7-9 and J is TRBJ1-2; D remains unclear. CDR3 in amino acids: CASSRLTINGYTF. The CDR3 DNA is TGTGCCAGCAGCAGGCTAACTATTAATGGCTACACCTTC.